A single sample gave rise to the 31 T cell receptor beta chains below, sequenced in a study of cytomegalovirus exposure and HLA in healthy donors. PCR primers comprised 60 Vbeta and 13 Jbeta primers. Using immunoSEQ multiplex PCR, the repertoire was profiled, and TCRdb retains in-frame clones only, with some absent. This sample has 110,000 to 150,000 clones, with 78% found just once. Sequenced input: PBMCs. These receptors originate from a woman younger than 35 in good health and CMV-seropositive.

The V gene is TRBV6-1, the J gene TRBJ1-5; maybe TRBD1 (5 bases). This CDR3 is 10 amino acids long. Germline loops: CDR1 MNHNS, CDR2 SASEGT. The CDR3 bases are TGTGCAGGGGGCAATCAGCCCCAGCATTTT. Residues: CAGGNQPQHF.

The V call is TRBV7-8, the J call TRBJ2-7; unclear D gene. The CDR3 loop spans 14 amino acids. V was trimmed by 2 bases and J by 3 bases, leaving 11 bases between them. From germline, CDR1 is SGHVS and CDR2 FQNEAQ. CDR3 residues: CASSLFGRNYEQYF. The CDR3, as DNA: TGTGCCAGCAGCTTATTCGGCAGGAACTACGAGCAGTACTTC.

The gene calls are TRBV11-3 and TRBJ2-1, with 8 bases aligning to TRBD2. Germline V lookup: CDR1 SGHNT, CDR2 YENEEA. V shed 6 bases, J shed 8 bases, and the junction held 15 bases outside the gene matches. The CDR3 length is 16 residues. The CDR3 sequence is CASRKLVGGGIYEQFF. The CDR3 DNA reads as TGTGCCAGCAGGAAGTTGGTTGGCGGGGGGATCTATGAGCAGTTCTTC.

The chain has TRBV7-7 and TRBJ2-2; D might be TRBD2 (6 bases). CDR1 SSHAT and CDR2 FNYEAQ come from the germline V gene (reference sequence). V lost 11 bases and J lost 3, with 10 bases in between. The CDR3 covers 12 residues. The CDR3: CAGGTDTGELFF. CDR3 DNA: TGTGCCGGGGGGACCGACACCGGGGAGCTGTTTTTT.

The rearrangement joins TRBV6-5 to TRBJ2-7; D not resolved. Trimming shortened V by 6 bases and J by 7 bases, and 13 bases separated the two germline ends. This CDR3 has 12 residues. Germline V gene sequence: CDR1 MNHEY, CDR2 SVGAGI. The CDR3 DNA sequence: TGTGCCAGCAGCCACTCGGGTGAAGAGCAGTACTTC. This translates into CASSHSGEEQYF.

The rearrangement links TRBV29-1 to TRBJ2-3; TRBD1 matches 8 bases. The germline gives CDR1 SQVTM, CDR2 ANQGSEA. This CDR3 is built from 16 residues. V gave up 7 bases and J gave up 0 bases; unmatched junction bases: 12. The CDR3 is CSGTDRVTYSTDTQYF. CDR3 nucleotides: TGCAGCGGTACGGACAGGGTTACTTATAGCACAGATACGCAGTATTTT.

V and J are TRBV27 and TRBJ2-3, with D perhaps matching TRBD2 (5 bases). Trimming removed 6 bases from V and 6 bases from J, with 16 bases in between. Germline V lookup: CDR1 MNHEY, CDR2 SMNVEV (reference sequence). The CDR3 extends over 14 amino acids. In DNA form, the CDR3 reads TGTGCCAGCAGAATAGACCCTTCGGGGGATACGCAGTATTTT. This codes for CASRIDPSGDTQYF.

The V and J genes are TRBV7-9 and TRBJ2-7; D is possibly TRBD1 (6 bases). There are 19 residues in the CDR3. Trimming took 3 bases from V and 0 from J, leaving 24 bases between them. The germline CDR1 and CDR2 sequences are SEHNR and FQNEAQ (reference sequence). The CDR3, as DNA: TGTGCCAGCAGCTTTCCACCCCCTTCGACAGGTCTGTACTCCTACGAGCAGTACTTC. Its protein product is CASSFPPPSTGLYSYEQYF.

This chain links TRBV7-2 with TRBJ2-2, with D possibly TRBD1 on 6 matching bases. Germline V gives CDR1 SGHTA, CDR2 FQGNSA. The CDR3 covers 14 residues. V was trimmed by 7 bases and J by 4 bases, leaving 13 bases between them. The CDR3 region is CASIKQGGTGELFF. CDR3 in DNA: TGTGCCAGCATCAAACAGGGTGGCACCGGGGAGCTGTTTTTT.

This chain links TRBV7-2 with TRBJ2-2; TRBD1 matches 9 bases. The CDR3 runs 16 residues. Trimming removed 3 bases from V and 7 bases from J; junction bases left unmatched: 9. The germline CDR1 and CDR2 sequences are SGHTA and FQGNSA. The CDR3 protein is CASSFGWGQGGGELFF. The CDR3 DNA reads TGTGCCAGCAGCTTCGGATGGGGACAGGGCGGCGGGGAGCTGTTTTTT.

J is TRBJ2-1 and V is TRBV5-1; 7 bases are a match to TRBD1. This CDR3 has 12 amino acids. The V segment lost 3 bases and the J segment 9 bases; nucleotides outside the gene matches: 3. The germline V gene has CDR1 SGHRS and CDR2 YFSETQ. In nucleotides, the CDR3 is TGCGCCAGCAGCTCACAGGGGTCTGAGCAGTTCTTC. Translating it yields CASSSQGSEQFF.

This clone was seen just once. This rearrangement joins TRBV6-1 to TRBJ2-1; a weak D match, TRBD2 (7 bases). This CDR3 has 15 residues. Germline-derived CDR1 and CDR2 are MNHNS and SASEGT. The V end was cut by 4 bases, the J end by 4 bases, with 14 bases between. The CDR3 DNA follows: TGTGCCAGCAGTGGACGGGGGGCGGGGTACAATGAGCAGTTCTTC. This gives the protein CASSGRGAGYNEQFF.

This clone has only a few counts. This sequence joins TRBV7-9 and TRBJ2-2; TRBD1 matches at 11 bases. The CDR3 spans 15 residues. V shed 6 bases and J 5 bases; nucleotides not matched to a gene: 5. Germline lookup yields CDR1 SEHNR and CDR2 FQNEAQ (reference sequence). CDR3 in DNA: TGTGCCAGCAGTCGAGGGACAGGGGGAACCGGGGAGCTGTTTTTT. Its translation is CASSRGTGGTGELFF.

This clone appeared once. This sequence joins TRBV27 and TRBJ1-1; possible D gene TRBD1, 6 bases. V gave up 6 bases and J gave up 1 base, with 18 bases separating them. The CDR3 has 16 amino acids. CDR1 is MNHEY and CDR2 is SMNVEV in the germline V gene (reference sequence). CDR3 amino acids: CASRKLYFRGNTEAFF. The DNA of the CDR3 is TGTGCCAGCAGAAAGTTGTATTTCAGGGGGAACACTGAAGCTTTCTTT.

This clone was seen once. This chain connects TRBV9 to TRBJ1-4; the D gene is possibly TRBD1 (6 bases). With 2 bases removed from V and 5 bases from J, the gap between germline ends came to 7 bases. CDR1 is SGDLS and CDR2 is YYNGEE in the germline V gene. CDR3 length: 13 residues. The CDR3 here is CASSVGTNEKLFF. The DNA of the CDR3 is TGTGCCAGCAGCGTCGGGACAAATGAAAAACTGTTTTTT.

This chain joins TRBV11-2 and TRBJ1-3; D ambiguous. Germline lookup yields CDR1 SGHAT and CDR2 FQNNGV. The CDR3 sequence is 15 residues long. Trimming took 2 bases from V and 0 from J, leaving 8 bases between them. The CDR3 DNA reads as TGTGCCAGCAGCTTAAACACGGGCTCTGGAAACACCATATATTTT. Protein product: CASSLNTGSGNTIYF.

The chain uses TRBV7-2 and TRBJ1-6; D gene ambiguous. V was shortened by 4 bases and J by 4 bases, with 8 bases between the two germline ends. CDR1 and CDR2 from the germline V gene are SGHTA and FQGNSA. The CDR3 contains 14 residues. The DNA for the CDR3 is TGTGCCAGCAGCTCAACACCGTATAATTCACCCCTCCACTTT. Its protein is CASSSTPYNSPLHF. The full variable domain, completed using reference TRBV7-2 and TRBJ1-6, is GAGVSQSPSNKVTEKGKDVELRCDPISGHTALYWYRQSLGQGLEFLIYFQGNSAPDKSGLPSDRFSAERTGGSVSTLTIQRTQQEDSAVYLCASSSTPYNSPLHFGNGTRLTVT.

The rearrangement joins TRBV5-4 to TRBJ1-4; tentatively, D is TRBD1 (5 bases). The CDR3 sequence is 15 residues long. Per the germline V gene, CDR1 is SGHNT and CDR2 is YYREEE (reference sequence). The V end was cut by 4 bases, the J end by 3 bases, with 13 bases between. The CDR3 DNA is TGTGCCAGCAGCCGCACCGACAGTCCTAATGAAAAACTGTTTTTT. Protein: CASSRTDSPNEKLFF.

V is TRBV2 and J is TRBJ2-1; 7 bases map to TRBD2. V lost 7 bases and J lost 0; bases outside the gene matches: 6. This CDR3 has 15 residues. Germline CDR1 reads SNHLY; CDR2 reads FYNNEI. The CDR3 loop reads CASTPERGSYNEQFF. The CDR3 nucleotides read TGTGCCAGCACCCCCGAGCGGGGCTCCTACAATGAGCAGTTCTTC. The variable domain in full, completed from reference TRBV2 and TRBJ2-1, reads EPEVTQTPSHQVTQMGQEVILRCVPISNHLYFYWYRQILGQKVEFLVSFYNNEISEKSEIFDDQFSVERPDGSNFTLKIRSTKLEDSAMYFCASTPERGSYNEQFFGPGTRLTVL.

The chain employs TRBV19 and TRBJ2-7, with 8 positions matching TRBD1. The V segment lost 7 bases and the J segment 0 bases; nucleotides outside the gene matches: 5. CDR3 length equals 14 residues. Germline V gene lookup returns CDR1 LNHDA and CDR2 SQIVND (reference sequence). The CDR3: CASKGTGDSYEQYF. The CDR3 nucleotides read TGTGCCAGTAAGGGGACAGGAGACTCCTACGAGCAGTACTTC.

The rearrangement links TRBV6-5 to TRBJ1-1, with TRBD1 as a possible D gene (6 bases). CDR1 is MNHEY, CDR2 SVGAGI, per germline. CDR3 size: 13 residues. Trimming took off 2 bases at V and 6 bases at J, with 10 bases between the two ends. The CDR3: CASSYGGGPEAFF. The CDR3 DNA sequence: TGTGCCAGCAGTTACGGGGGGGGGCCTGAAGCTTTCTTT.

This chain joins TRBV7-6 and TRBJ1-1, with D possibly TRBD1 on 6 matching bases. Germline V gene lookup returns CDR1 SGHVS and CDR2 FNYEAQ. The CDR3 runs 16 residues. The ends were cut back, 5 bases at V and 3 bases at J, with 19 bases in the middle. As DNA, the CDR3 is TGTGCCAGCAGCCGAGACGCCAAAACAGGGTACACTGAAGCTTTCTTT. Its protein is CASSRDAKTGYTEAFF.

The chain links TRBV6-1 to TRBJ1-2; 7 bases are a match to TRBD1. Germline lookup yields CDR1 MNHNS and CDR2 SASEGT. This CDR3 contains 14 residues. The ends lost 7 bases at V and 2 bases at J; junction bases unmatched: 7. CDR3 sequence reads: CASTTGVVNYGYTF. The CDR3 nucleotides read TGTGCCAGCACCACAGGGGTTGTGAACTATGGCTACACCTTC.

This clone was counted once. The gene calls are TRBV7-4 and TRBJ2-3; 9 bases match TRBD1. This CDR3 has 17 residues. V was clipped by 3 bases and J by 3 bases; unmatched bases: 10. Germline V CDR1 and CDR2: SGHVT, SQSDAQ. CDR3 DNA: TGTGCCAGCAGCTTCAGGTTCAGGGACAGGGAAACAGATACGCAGTATTTT. The encoded protein is CASSFRFRDRETDTQYF.

The CDR3 region has the DNA TGTGCCAGCAGCGCCGGCCGAATTCACAGGGGAAAGATGAATGGCTACACCTTC. It is translated as CASSAGRIHRGKMNGYTF. The V and J genes are TRBV9 and TRBJ1-2; 7 bases align to TRBD1. Germline V gene lookup returns CDR1 SGDLS and CDR2 YYNGEE. The CDR3 runs 18 residues. V gave up 3 bases and J gave up 6 bases; unmatched junction bases: 20. Full variable domain (missing parts from reference TRBV9 and TRBJ1-2): DSGVTQTPKHLITATGQRVTLRCSPRSGDLSVYWYQQSLDQGLQFLIQYYNGEERAKGNILERFSAQQFPDLHSELNLSSLELGDSALYFCASSAGRIHRGKMNGYTFGSGTRLTVV.

V is TRBV30 and J is TRBJ1-4; TRBD1 aligns across 7 bases. The CDR3 runs 17 residues. The J segment lost 2 bases and the V segment lost 3 bases, leaving 12 bases of the junction unmatched. The germline V gene has CDR1 GTSNPN and CDR2 SVGIG (reference sequence). CDR3 protein: CAWSGRKQGTTNEKLFF. The DNA of the CDR3 is TGTGCCTGGAGCGGTCGAAAACAGGGGACCACTAATGAAAAACTGTTTTTT.

The chain links TRBV19 to TRBJ1-5; 9 positions agree with TRBD1. With 10 bases clipped from V and 4 bases from J, the junction kept 5 bases outside the gene matches. The germline V gene has CDR1 LNHDA and CDR2 SQIVND (reference sequence). The CDR3 has 13 amino acids. The CDR3 DNA reads TGTGCCACAGAGGGACAGGGAAATCAGCCCCAGCATTTT. Translation: CATEGQGNQPQHF.

The V gene is TRBV9, the J gene TRBJ2-5; 8 bases fit TRBD2. Germline CDR1 and CDR2: SGDLS and YYNGEE. The V gene end was trimmed by 0 bases and the J gene end by 5 bases; junction bases not matched to a gene: 9. The CDR3 contains 16 residues. CDR3 amino acids: CASSVAGGSGVETQYF. CDR3 nucleotides: TGTGCCAGCAGCGTAGCTGGAGGTAGCGGGGTGGAGACCCAGTACTTC.

The gene calls are TRBV27 and TRBJ1-1; 9 bases align to TRBD1. This CDR3 comprises 15 residues. Germline trimming cut 6 bases from V and 1 base from J; bases unmatched to any gene: 6. Per the germline V gene, CDR1 is MNHEY and CDR2 is SMNVEV (reference sequence). The CDR3 bases are TGTGCCAGCAGGAAGGACAGGGGCCCGAACACTGAAGCTTTCTTT. Amino acid sequence: CASRKDRGPNTEAFF.

This chain connects TRBV25-1 to TRBJ1-2; D is undetermined. Germline V gene data show CDR1 as MGHDK and CDR2 as SYGVNS. This CDR3 region has 14 residues. Trimming took off 6 bases at V and 5 bases at J, with 16 bases between the two ends. This chain's CDR3 is CASRGVSGLYGYTF. Here the CDR3 DNA reads TGTGCCAGCAGGGGAGTTTCAGGACTTTATGGCTACACCTTC.

This rearrangement joins TRBV10-2 to TRBJ2-7, with TRBD1 matching 10 bases. The V and J ends lost 3 bases and 5 bases, in that order; junction bases with no gene match: 7. Looked up from germline, CDR1 is WSHSY and CDR2 is SAAADI. The CDR3 runs to 15 residues. As DNA, the CDR3 is TGCGCCAGCAGTGACTGGGACAGGGGAGGAAACGAGCAGTACTTC. Protein product: CASSDWDRGGNEQYF.